A single sample gave rise to the 30 T cell receptor beta chains below, sequenced in a study of blood T cell repertoires in COVID-19. Sequenced by immunoSEQ multiplex PCR; TCRdb stores in-frame clones only, minus some. In the table there are 250,000 or so clones, approximately 90% of which are singletons. The sequenced sample consisted of PBMCs or T cells enriched from blood (not recorded which). The source is a man between 50 and 59 years old who had been exposed to COVID-19.

The chain couples TRBV7-8 to TRBJ2-5; D is perhaps TRBD1 (6 bases). V dropped 1 base and J dropped 5 bases, with 11 bases sitting between them. The germline V gene has CDR1 SGHVS and CDR2 FQNEAQ. The CDR3 is 14 amino acids. The DNA for the CDR3 is TGTGCCAGCAGCTTAGACAGGGTTCGGGAGACCCAGTACTTC. Translating it yields CASSLDRVRETQYF.

This clone was seen just once. The chain is built from TRBV3-1 (or the pseudogene TRBV3-2) and TRBJ2-4; 7 bases are shared with TRBD1. This CDR3 spans 14 amino acids. Trimming cost V 0 bases and J 4 bases; bases outside gene matches: 0. CDR1 LGHDT and CDR2 YNNKEL come from the germline V gene (reference sequence). CDR3 residues: CASSQDRGKNIQYF. The DNA of the CDR3 is TGTGCCAGCAGCCAAGACAGGGGGAAAAACATTCAGTACTTC.

The sample holds one count of this clone. The chain recombines TRBV5-4 with TRBJ2-1, with TRBD2 matching over 12 bases. Germline V lookup: CDR1 SGHNT, CDR2 YYREEE (reference sequence). Trimming at V came to 2 bases and at J to 2 bases, leaving 2 bases not matched to a gene. CDR3 size: 16 residues. CDR3: CASSLLAGGTYNEQFF. The CDR3 nucleotides read TGTGCCAGCAGCTTACTAGCGGGAGGCACCTACAATGAGCAGTTCTTC.

V and J are TRBV28 and TRBJ1-6; D is uncertain. The CDR3 contains 16 residues. Deletions cut 5 bases from V and 0 bases from J, with 11 bases between. Germline V lookup: CDR1 MDHEN, CDR2 SYDVKM. CDR3 amino acids: CASSAQRSSYNSPLHF. CDR3 DNA: TGTGCCAGCAGTGCGCAGAGGAGCTCCTATAATTCACCCCTCCACTTT. Together with reference TRBV28 and TRBJ1-6, the CDR3 gives the full variable domain: DVKVTQSSRYLVKRTGEKVFLECVQDMDHENMFWYRQDPGLGLRLIYFSYDVKMKEKGDIPEGYSVSREKKERFSLILESASTNQTSMYLCASSAQRSSYNSPLHFGNGTRLTVT.

CDR3 amino acids: CASSFAQLNTEAFF. CDR3 sequence (DNA): TGTGCCAGTAGTTTTGCACAGTTGAACACTGAAGCTTTCTTT. V gene TRBV19 combines with J gene TRBJ1-1, with D unclear. The CDR3 has 14 residues. Deletions cut 5 bases from V and 0 bases from J, with 10 bases between. Germline-derived CDR1 and CDR2 are LNHDA and SQIVND (reference sequence). The whole variable domain, filled in from reference TRBV19 and TRBJ1-1, reads DGGITQSPKYLFRKEGQNVTLSCEQNLNHDAMYWYRQDPGQGLRLIYYSQIVNDFQKGDIAEGYSVSREKKESFPLTVTSAQKNPTAFYLCASSFAQLNTEAFFGQGTRLTVV.

The genes are TRBV6-1 and TRBJ1-1, with a possible D match to TRBD1 (6 bases). The CDR3 totals 18 residues. The V end lost 2 bases, the J end lost 1 base, and 20 bases lay between the germline ends. Per germline, CDR1 MNHNS and CDR2 SASEGT. The CDR3 DNA follows: TGTGCCAGCAGTGAATGGGTTGGTCAGGGGATCGGGAACACTGAAGCTTTCTTT. Protein product: CASSEWVGQGIGNTEAFF.

The V gene is TRBV15, the J gene TRBJ2-5; 7 positions match TRBD2. This CDR3 comprises 13 residues. Germline V gene sequence: CDR1 LNHNV, CDR2 YYDKDF (reference sequence). The V gene end was trimmed by 3 bases and the J gene end by 2 bases; junction bases not matched to a gene: 0. The CDR3: CATSSSGQETQYF. In DNA form, the CDR3 reads TGTGCCACCAGCAGTAGCGGGCAAGAGACCCAGTACTTC.

The rearrangement uses TRBV6-5 and TRBJ1-3, with TRBD1 matching 8 bases. V trimming: 3 bases; J trimming: 7 bases; junction bases outside the gene matches: 5. CDR1 and CDR2 from the germline V gene are MNHEY and SVGAGI. The CDR3 contains 14 residues. CDR3 coding DNA: TGTGCCAGCAGTTATGACAGGGGAAGGAACACCATATATTTT. It is translated as CASSYDRGRNTIYF.

The chain couples TRBV6-6 to TRBJ2-5; no clear D. The CDR3 is 12 amino acids. V was pared by 6 bases and J by 6 bases, with 11 bases between. CDR1 and CDR2 (germline): MNHNY, SVGAGI (reference sequence). The CDR3 nucleotides are TGTGCCAGCAGCCTCGCGGCGAAGACCCAGTACTTC. It codes for CASSLAAKTQYF.

This clone has just one count. The chain links TRBV27 to TRBJ1-2; D is ambiguous. This CDR3 spans 14 amino acids. Germline V CDR1 and CDR2: MNHEY, SMNVEV (reference sequence). Trimming shortened V by 5 bases and J by 3 bases, and 13 bases separated the two germline ends. The CDR3 DNA reads as TGTGCCAGCAGTCAGAACTACCGGGACTATGGCTACACCTTC. Translation: CASSQNYRDYGYTF.

The chain recombines TRBV9 with TRBJ2-5; 11 nucleotides match TRBD2. The CDR3 runs 17 residues. Germline loops: CDR1 SGDLS, CDR2 YYNGEE. With 0 bases clipped from V and 3 bases from J, the junction kept 7 bases outside the gene matches. CDR3 protein: CASSVGLRGLAEETQYF. CDR3 coding DNA: TGTGCCAGCAGCGTAGGCCTCCGGGGACTAGCGGAAGAGACCCAGTACTTC.

The CDR3 DNA sequence: TGCAGTGCTACTGACGGTCCGAATTCACCCCTCCACTTT. This translates into CSATDGPNSPLHF. The V gene is TRBV20-1, the J gene TRBJ1-6; D is uncertain. The CDR3 extends over 13 amino acids. V was clipped by 4 bases and J by 7 bases, with 11 bases between them. Looked up from germline, CDR1 is DFQATT and CDR2 is SNEGSKA (reference sequence).

Here the CDR3 reads CAGGLADNSPLHF. The DNA of the CDR3 is TGTGCCGGCGGACTGGCGGATAATTCACCCCTCCACTTT. The chain links TRBV2 to TRBJ1-6; no firm D call. From germline, CDR1 is SNHLY and CDR2 FYNNEI. The CDR3 sequence is 13 residues long. The V end was cut by 11 bases, the J end by 5 bases, with 13 bases between.

The genes are TRBV12-3 or TRBV12-4 and TRBJ1-2, with 7 bases aligning to TRBD1. J was trimmed by 2 bases and V by 6 bases; bases with no gene match: 3. The CDR3 runs to 13 residues. The CDR3: CASSRGQNYGYTF. The CDR3, as DNA: TGTGCCAGCAGCAGGGGACAGAACTATGGCTACACCTTC.

The chain has TRBV7-2 and TRBJ1-2, with 7 bases matching TRBD1. Germline loops: CDR1 SGHTA, CDR2 FQGNSA. After removal of 6 bases from V and 3 bases from J, the junction contained 4 bases not matched to a gene. The length of the CDR3 is 13 residues. DNA for the CDR3: TGTGCCAGCAGTAACAGGGGTTACTATGGCTACACCTTC. Residues: CASSNRGYYGYTF.

The chain has TRBV7-3 and TRBJ2-3; the match to TRBD2 covers 14 bases. V was clipped by 3 bases and J by 1 base; unmatched bases: 0. In germline, CDR1 is SGHTA, CDR2 FQGTGA. The CDR3 consists of 16 residues. CDR3 loop: CASSLGLAGGTDTQYF. In DNA, the CDR3 is TGTGCCAGCAGCTTGGGACTAGCGGGAGGCACAGATACGCAGTATTTT.

The CDR3 is CASSLETGGGYTF. CDR3 DNA: TGTGCCAGCAGCTTAGAGACAGGGGGCGGCTACACCTTC. V usage is TRBV7-8 and J usage is TRBJ1-2; 10 bases fit TRBD1. CDR3 length: 13 amino acids. Germline V gene data show CDR1 as SGHVS and CDR2 as FQNEAQ. Trimming cost V 1 base and J 8 bases; bases outside gene matches: 1.

A note on this clone: Other DNA sequences of this sample code for an identical CDR3. This chain joins TRBV18 and TRBJ1-1; tentative D call: TRBD1 (5 bases). The CDR3 contains 14 residues. In germline, CDR1 is KGHSH, CDR2 LQKENI. V shed 2 bases and J shed 0 bases, with 7 bases lying between them. This CDR3 is CASSPDRLNTEAFF. As DNA, the CDR3 is TGTGCCAGCTCACCAGACAGATTGAACACTGAAGCTTTCTTT.

The chain is built from TRBV7-8 and TRBJ2-2; TRBD2 matches 8 bases. Per germline, CDR1 SGHVS and CDR2 FQNEAQ. The CDR3 runs to 14 residues. Unmatched junction bases numbered 3, after V lost 5 bases and J lost 4 bases. The CDR3 is CASSAGRVTGELFF. In DNA, the CDR3 is TGTGCCAGCAGCGCCGGGAGGGTCACCGGGGAGCTGTTTTTT. The entire variable domain, with the rest obtained from reference TRBV7-8 and TRBJ2-2, is as follows: GAGVSQSPRYKVAKRGQDVALRCDPISGHVSLFWYQQALGQGPEFLTYFQNEAQLDKSGLPSDRFFAERPEGSVSTLKIQRTQQEDSAVYLCASSAGRVTGELFFGEGSRLTVL.

The J gene is TRBJ2-2, the V gene TRBV19; D is possibly TRBD1 (5 bases). The V end was cut by 2 bases, the J end by 2 bases, with 12 bases between. CDR1 LNHDA and CDR2 SQIVND come from the germline V gene (reference sequence). This CDR3 spans 16 amino acids. CDR3 in DNA: TGTGCCAGTAGTATATCGCTCCAGGGTAACACCGGGGAGCTGTTTTTT. Protein sequence: CASSISLQGNTGELFF.

This chain connects TRBV7-3 to TRBJ2-2; D remains unclear. Germline CDR1 reads SGHTA; CDR2 reads FQGTGA. V dropped 5 bases and J dropped 6 bases, with 10 bases sitting between them. The CDR3 loop spans 13 amino acids. Written as DNA, the CDR3 is TGTGCCAGCAGCCCACGGTCGGCCGGGGAGCTGTTTTTT. Protein: CASSPRSAGELFF.

The chain recombines TRBV19 with TRBJ2-1; 9 bases line up with TRBD1. Looked up from germline, CDR1 is LNHDA and CDR2 is SQIVND (reference sequence). This CDR3 contains 15 residues. The V gene end was trimmed by 3 bases and the J gene end by 7 bases; junction bases not matched to a gene: 7. For the CDR3, the DNA is TGTGCCAGTAGTATTGACAGGGGGAGGTGGAATGAGCAGTTCTTC. Translation: CASSIDRGRWNEQFF. The full variable domain, with the rest looked up from reference TRBV19 and TRBJ2-1, is DGGITQSPKYLFRKEGQNVTLSCEQNLNHDAMYWYRQDPGQGLRLIYYSQIVNDFQKGDIAEGYSVSREKKESFPLTVTSAQKNPTAFYLCASSIDRGRWNEQFFGPGTRLTVL.

V is TRBV7-9 and J is TRBJ1-1; D not resolved. Trimming pared 3 bases from V and 8 bases from J, leaving 7 bases between. In germline, CDR1 is SEHNR, CDR2 FQNEAQ (reference sequence). CDR3 length equals 11 residues. Written as DNA, the CDR3 is TGTGCCAGCAGCTTCTATACCGAAGCTTTCTTT. Protein sequence: CASSFYTEAFF.

V and J are TRBV5-1 and TRBJ1-3, with a tentative D call TRBD1 (6 bases). The CDR3 totals 14 residues. V was clipped by 4 bases and J by 2 bases, with 10 bases between them. Germline V gene lookup returns CDR1 SGHRS and CDR2 YFSETQ. The CDR3, as DNA: TGCGCCAGCAGCCTTGACAGGACTGGAAACACCATATATTTT. It codes for CASSLDRTGNTIYF. The entire variable domain, with the rest obtained from reference TRBV5-1 and TRBJ1-3, is as follows: KAGVTQTPRYLIKTRGQQVTLSCSPISGHRSVSWYQQTPGQGLQFLFEYFSETQRNKGNFPGRFSGRQFSNSRSEMNVSTLELGDSALYLCASSLDRTGNTIYFGEGSWLTVV.

This clone was found once. The J gene is TRBJ2-3, the V gene TRBV9; D remains unclear. The CDR3 has 13 residues. Trimming took 2 bases from V and 4 from J, leaving 8 bases between them. Germline loops: CDR1 SGDLS, CDR2 YYNGEE. The chain's CDR3 is CASSVGRPDTQYF. The CDR3, as DNA: TGTGCCAGCAGCGTCGGTCGCCCAGATACGCAGTATTTT.

The V call is TRBV9, the J call TRBJ1-1; no firm D call. This CDR3 comprises 15 residues. V dropped 0 bases and J dropped 1 base, with 10 bases sitting between them. The germline gives CDR1 SGDLS, CDR2 YYNGEE. This CDR3 is CASSVGSRGNTEAFF. The DNA for the CDR3 is TGTGCCAGCAGCGTAGGATCGCGGGGGAACACTGAAGCTTTCTTT.

The chain has TRBV27 and TRBJ1-4; 8 bases line up with TRBD1. The ends lost 1 base at V and 10 bases at J; junction bases unmatched: 14. This CDR3 is built from 17 residues. Germline CDR1 and CDR2: MNHEY and SMNVEV (reference sequence). Here the CDR3 reads CASSLYGTGYPEGKLFF. The DNA of the CDR3 is TGTGCCAGCAGTTTATACGGGACAGGTTACCCCGAGGGAAAACTGTTTTTT.

CDR3 in DNA: TGTGCCAGCAGCCCAGGGAGGCGCGAGCAGTACTTC. Its protein product is CASSPGRREQYF. This chain connects TRBV9 to TRBJ2-7, with D tentatively TRBD2 (6 bases). The V gene lost 4 bases and the J gene lost 6 bases, with 11 bases spanning the gap. This CDR3 has 12 residues. Germline CDR1 is SGDLS and CDR2 is YYNGEE.

J is TRBJ1-1 and V is TRBV28; D remains unclear. This CDR3 spans 14 amino acids. V shed 5 bases and J shed 4 bases, with 14 bases lying between them. From germline, CDR1 is MDHEN and CDR2 SYDVKM. The CDR3 is CASSISPRGTEAFF. In DNA, the CDR3 is TGTGCCAGCAGTATAAGTCCCCGAGGCACTGAAGCTTTCTTT.

V and J are TRBV5-1 and TRBJ1-3, with D possibly TRBD1 on 5 matching bases. This CDR3 contains 15 residues. V dropped 4 bases and J dropped 3 bases, with 14 bases sitting between them. The germline CDR1 and CDR2 sequences are SGHRS and YFSETQ. CDR3 sequence: CASSPGGTHGNTIYF. CDR3 DNA sequence: TGCGCCAGCAGCCCCGGCGGGACTCATGGAAACACCATATATTTT.